These 20 T cell receptor beta chains were all obtained from the same sample, sequenced in a study of T cells in tuberculosis. Libraries were prepared by immunoSEQ multiplex PCR; TCRdb keeps only in-frame clonotypes and omits some of them. Of 40,000 to 50,000 clones listed, nearly 97% are singletons. Material for sequencing was PBMCs. The receptors shown here come from a donor aged 10 to 29 with latent tuberculosis or without tuberculosis infection.

The V gene is TRBV4-1, the J gene TRBJ2-7, with 11 positions matching TRBD2. The junction had 3 bases not matched to a gene; V was cut back by 1 base and J by 4 bases. Germline CDR1 is MGHRA and CDR2 is YSYEKL. The CDR3 spans 15 residues. CDR3 in amino acids: CASSQVTSGRYEQYF. The CDR3 region has the DNA TGCGCCAGCAGCCAAGTAACTAGCGGGAGATACGAGCAGTACTTC.

The CDR3 sequence is CASSVQDQLFF. The CDR3, as DNA: TGTGCCAGTAGTGTACAGGACCAGCTGTTTTTT. The chain joins TRBV19 to TRBJ1-4, with a tentative D call TRBD1 (5 bases). From germline, CDR1 is LNHDA and CDR2 SQIVND (reference sequence). V was shortened by 5 bases and J by 14 bases, with 12 bases between the two germline ends. The CDR3 is 11 residues long.

The V and J genes are TRBV27 and TRBJ2-1, with TRBD2 matching 10 bases. Trimming took 3 bases from V and 7 from J; bases not matched to a gene: 9. Germline-derived CDR1 and CDR2 are MNHEY and SMNVEV (reference sequence). This CDR3 contains 16 residues. CDR3 sequence reads: CASSLRVAGGRNEQFF. In DNA form, the CDR3 reads TGTGCCAGCAGTTTGCGGGTAGCGGGGGGTCGAAATGAGCAGTTCTTC.

The V gene is TRBV7-2, the J gene TRBJ1-2; D call uncertain. Trimming pared 5 bases from V and 4 bases from J, leaving 8 bases between. CDR1 and CDR2 (germline): SGHTA, FQGNSA. The CDR3 extends over 12 amino acids. The CDR3 sequence: CASSPYPYGYTF. In DNA, the CDR3 is TGTGCCAGCAGCCCCTATCCCTATGGCTACACCTTC.

J is TRBJ1-1 and V is TRBV2; a possible D gene is TRBD1 (6 bases). Germline V CDR1 and CDR2: SNHLY, FYNNEI. The V end lost 6 bases, the J end lost 4 bases, and 6 bases lay between the germline ends. There are 11 residues in the CDR3. The CDR3: CASRTGTEAFF. The CDR3 bases are TGTGCCAGCAGGACAGGCACTGAAGCTTTCTTT.

The genes are TRBV2 and TRBJ1-1; TRBD1 is a possible D gene (6 bases). Trimming stripped 7 bases from V and 4 bases from J, with 10 bases between. This CDR3 is built from 12 residues. Germline V gene sequence: CDR1 SNHLY, CDR2 FYNNEI. CDR3 loop: CASITGTTEAFF. The DNA of the CDR3 is TGTGCCAGCATTACAGGGACCACTGAAGCTTTCTTT.

The rearrangement uses TRBV28 and TRBJ1-5; 8 bases are shared with TRBD1. The germline V gene encodes CDR1 MDHEN and CDR2 SYDVKM. The junction had 8 bases not matched to a gene; V was cut back by 9 bases and J by 7 bases. This CDR3 comprises 13 residues. This CDR3 reads CASQDRANQPQHF. CDR3 DNA sequence: TGTGCCAGTCAGGACAGGGCCAACCAGCCCCAGCATTTT.

The chain carries TRBV30 and TRBJ2-6; TRBD1 might be the D (6 bases). This CDR3 contains 16 residues. V lost 0 bases, J lost 2 bases, and 11 bases lay in between. In germline, CDR1 is GTSNPN, CDR2 SVGIG (reference sequence). The CDR3 sequence is CAWSVAGVTGANVLTF. As DNA, the CDR3 is TGTGCCTGGAGTGTGGCAGGGGTCACTGGGGCCAACGTCCTGACTTTC.

The V call is TRBV29-1, the J call TRBJ2-4, with a tentative D call TRBD1 (6 bases). The CDR3 is made up of 15 amino acids. Germline assignment: CDR1 SQVTM and CDR2 ANQGSEA. The germline V and J ends were trimmed by 7 bases and 3 bases, with 19 bases remaining between them. In DNA form, the CDR3 reads TGCAGCGCCGCCCATAAAACAGGGAACAAAAACATTCAGTACTTC. Translating it yields CSAAHKTGNKNIQYF.

This clone is a singleton in its sample. The genes are TRBV21-1 and TRBJ1-1. TRBV21-1 is described as a pseudogene. The CDR3 has 16 residues. The CDR3 DNA is TGTGCCAGCAGCAAGTTGGAAGGAGGGATGAACACTGAAGCTTTCTTT. Protein product: CASSKLEGGMNTEAFF.

The chain uses TRBV7-9 and TRBJ2-7; perhaps TRBD2 as D (6 bases). CDR1 and CDR2 from the germline V gene are SEHNR and FQNEAQ (reference sequence). V lost 4 bases to trimming and J lost 0 bases, with 10 bases between them. This CDR3 is built from 14 residues. CDR3 loop: CASSSRGSSYEQYF. The CDR3 DNA sequence: TGTGCCAGCAGCTCCCGGGGGAGCTCCTACGAGCAGTACTTC. Variable domain in full (rest from reference TRBV7-9 and TRBJ2-7): DTGVSQNPRHKITKRGQNVTFRCDPISEHNRLYWYRQTLGQGPEFLTYFQNEAQLEKSRLLSDRFSAERPKGSFSTLEIQRTEQGDSAMYLCASSSRGSSYEQYFGPGTRLTVT.

The chain employs TRBV5-1 and TRBJ1-2; 7 positions agree with TRBD1. Germline-derived CDR1 and CDR2 are SGHRS and YFSETQ. Trimming cost V 4 bases and J 4 bases; bases outside gene matches: 13. The CDR3 is 16 amino acids. CDR3 protein: CASSLPKGAHSYGYTF. CDR3 nucleotide sequence: TGCGCCAGCAGCCTACCCAAGGGGGCACATTCCTATGGCTACACCTTC.

This clone was recorded only once. The gene calls are TRBV2 and TRBJ2-3; possibly TRBD2 for D (7 bases). V shed 8 bases and J shed 7 bases, with 22 bases lying between them. This CDR3 spans 15 amino acids. Germline V lookup: CDR1 SNHLY, CDR2 FYNNEI. CDR3 sequence (DNA): TGTGCCAGCTATTCTCTTGGGGGGGGCCTAAATACGCAGTATTTT. Its translation: CASYSLGGGLNTQYF. Drawing the rest from reference TRBV2 and TRBJ2-3, the complete variable domain is EPEVTQTPSHQVTQMGQEVILRCVPISNHLYFYWYRQILGQKVEFLVSFYNNEISEKSEIFDDQFSVERPDGSNFTLKIRSTKLEDSAMYFCASYSLGGGLNTQYFGPGTRLTVL.

This chain uses TRBV6-5 with TRBJ2-2; tentatively, D is TRBD1 (6 bases). V was shortened by 2 bases and J by 5 bases, with 12 bases between the two germline ends. This CDR3 comprises 15 residues. Germline assignment: CDR1 MNHEY and CDR2 SVGAGI. CDR3 sequence (DNA): TGTGCCAGCAGTTACGACTACGGACAGACCGGGGAGCTGTTTTTT. Protein sequence: CASSYDYGQTGELFF.

The rearrangement joins TRBV28 to TRBJ2-2; TRBD1 matches 7 bases. V lost 5 bases to trimming and J lost 8 bases; unmatched junction nucleotides: 14. Germline V gives CDR1 MDHEN, CDR2 SYDVKM. The CDR3 spans 16 residues. CDR3 region: CASSPPGTVSAGELFF. DNA for the CDR3: TGTGCCAGCAGTCCCCCCGGGACAGTCTCAGCGGGGGAGCTGTTTTTT.

V gene TRBV5-1 combines with J gene TRBJ2-7, with 11 bases matching TRBD2. The J segment lost 2 bases and the V segment lost 3 bases, leaving 7 bases of the junction unmatched. The germline V gene has CDR1 SGHRS and CDR2 YFSETQ. The CDR3 runs 16 residues. CDR3 protein: CASSYRTSGFPYEQYF. The CDR3 DNA reads as TGCGCCAGCAGCTACCGGACTAGCGGGTTTCCCTACGAGCAGTACTTC.

V and J are TRBV25-1 and TRBJ2-1, with D possibly TRBD2 on 6 matching bases. Germline V gene sequence: CDR1 MGHDK, CDR2 SYGVNS. V was clipped by 3 bases and J by 8 bases, with 20 bases between them. CDR3 size: 16 residues. CDR3 DNA: TGTGCCAGCAGTGATCGGCGGGGCAGGCCTACGGATGAGCAGTTCTTC. Amino acids: CASSDRRGRPTDEQFF.

This clone came up once. The CDR3 DNA sequence: TGTGCCAGCAGCTTAAATTTGCAGGGGGCGCGGGGCTACACCTTC. Amino acids: CASSLNLQGARGYTF. The chain joins TRBV7-2 to TRBJ1-2; 8 nucleotides align to TRBD1. The junction had 10 bases not matched to a gene; V was cut back by 2 bases and J by 8 bases. This CDR3 contains 15 residues. Per germline, CDR1 SGHTA and CDR2 FQGNSA.

The chain uses TRBV6-7 and TRBJ1-4; possible D gene TRBD1, 5 bases. TRBV6-7 is reported as an ORF; its role is uncertain. The CDR3 covers 20 residues. Deletions cut 0 bases from V and 8 bases from J, with 28 bases between. The CDR3 bases are TGTGCCAGCAGTTACTCGGGATTTTATATTAAGCGAAGGGGAAACGAAAAACTGTTTTTT. Translated: CASSYSGFYIKRRGNEKLFF.

V is TRBV5-3 and J is TRBJ1-3; D possibly corresponds to TRBD1 (5 bases). TRBV5-3 is designated an ORF whose function remains uncertain. V lost 4 bases, J lost 3 bases, and 11 bases lay in between. This CDR3 region has 14 residues. In DNA form, the CDR3 reads TGTGCCAGAAGCATAGTTACAGGTGGAAACACCATATATTTT. It codes for CARSIVTGGNTIYF.